This is a list of T cell receptor beta chains from one sample in a study of T cell changes during pregnancy in multiple sclerosis. Sequencing used immunoSEQ multiplex PCR; TCRdb keeps in-frame clones, though not all of them. The sample yields 23,000 or so clones, 86% seen once. The source material was CD8+ T cells from peripheral blood mononuclear cells, sampled in the first trimester of pregnancy. The receptor source for this set is a female donor in good health, enrolled as a control in a pregnancy study. CDR3s include the opening cysteine and the closing phenylalanine or tryptophan. A D gene is named only where the DNA matches it firmly. A clone size is listed for some rows: how often the clone was seen (once, few, many), or a class if it is expanded.

abundance: -; v_gene: TRBV7-9; j_gene: TRBJ1-5; d_gene: -; CDR3aa: CASSLPGDSYQPQHF
abundance: -; v_gene: TRBV13; j_gene: TRBJ2-2; d_gene: -; CDR3aa: CASSLGQNTGELFF
abundance: once; v_gene: TRBV10-3; j_gene: TRBJ1-1; d_gene: -; CDR3aa: CAISEREKNTEAFF
abundance: -; v_gene: TRBV6-4; j_gene: TRBJ2-7; d_gene: TRBD2; CDR3aa: CASSALRLSGRAWSYEQYF
abundance: -; v_gene: TRBV5-1; j_gene: TRBJ2-2; d_gene: TRBD2; CDR3aa: CASSLLGGSYTGELFF
abundance: -; v_gene: TRBV28; j_gene: TRBJ1-1; d_gene: -; CDR3aa: CASRMGLEAFF
abundance: -; v_gene: TRBV6-4; j_gene: TRBJ2-1; d_gene: TRBD2; CDR3aa: CASSDGTSGDNEQFF
abundance: -; v_gene: TRBV6-6; j_gene: TRBJ1-5; d_gene: TRBD1; CDR3aa: CASSVNTGAGQPQHF
abundance: few; v_gene: TRBV30; j_gene: TRBJ1-1; d_gene: -; CDR3aa: CAWFRRTEAFF
abundance: -; v_gene: TRBV5-6; j_gene: TRBJ1-1; d_gene: -; CDR3aa: CASSSDIQNTEAFF
abundance: -; v_gene: TRBV7-8; j_gene: TRBJ2-1; d_gene: -; CDR3aa: CASSAHYGGAYNEQFF
abundance: -; v_gene: TRBV7-5; j_gene: TRBJ1-4; d_gene: -; CDR3aa: CVRSFDSVNEKLFF
abundance: -; v_gene: TRBV5-1; j_gene: TRBJ1-5; d_gene: -; CDR3aa: CASSLVPGEGQPQHF
abundance: -; v_gene: TRBV4-1; j_gene: TRBJ2-7; d_gene: TRBD2; CDR3aa: CASSTPGVAGGEQYF
abundance: -; v_gene: TRBV6-6; j_gene: TRBJ2-4; d_gene: TRBD1; CDR3aa: CASSLGGENIQYF
abundance: -; v_gene: TRBV19; j_gene: TRBJ1-4; d_gene: TRBD1; CDR3aa: CASSIDWTGVNEKLFF
abundance: few; v_gene: TRBV11-2; j_gene: TRBJ1-2; d_gene: -; CDR3aa: CASSLERGYGYTF
abundance: -; v_gene: TRBV7-3; j_gene: TRBJ2-1; d_gene: TRBD1; CDR3aa: CASSLRARDSNNEQFF
abundance: -; v_gene: TRBV6-1; j_gene: TRBJ1-4; d_gene: TRBD1; CDR3aa: CASSPLDRVEKLFF
abundance: few; v_gene: TRBV5-6; j_gene: TRBJ2-7; d_gene: -; CDR3aa: CASSLTVSYEQYF
abundance: -; v_gene: TRBV5-1; j_gene: TRBJ2-3; d_gene: TRBD2; CDR3aa: CASSPWTRGHLGLKYF
abundance: -; v_gene: TRBV2; j_gene: TRBJ2-7; d_gene: TRBD1; CDR3aa: CASSEGPGQGEYEQYF